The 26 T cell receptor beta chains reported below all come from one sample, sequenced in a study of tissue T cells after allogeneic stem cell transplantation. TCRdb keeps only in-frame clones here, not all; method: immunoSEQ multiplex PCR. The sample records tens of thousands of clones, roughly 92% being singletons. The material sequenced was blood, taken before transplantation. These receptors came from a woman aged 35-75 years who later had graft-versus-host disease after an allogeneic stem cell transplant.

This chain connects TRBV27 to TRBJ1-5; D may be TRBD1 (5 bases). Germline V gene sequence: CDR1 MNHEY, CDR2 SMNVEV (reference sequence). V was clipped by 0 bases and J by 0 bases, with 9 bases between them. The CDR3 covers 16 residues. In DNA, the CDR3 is TGTGCCAGCAGTTTATCCTGGGGCGCTAGCAATCAGCCCCAGCATTTT. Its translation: CASSLSWGASNQPQHF.

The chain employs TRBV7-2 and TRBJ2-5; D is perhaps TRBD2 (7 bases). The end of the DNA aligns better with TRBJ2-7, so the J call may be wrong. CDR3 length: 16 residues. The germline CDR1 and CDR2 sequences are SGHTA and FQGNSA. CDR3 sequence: CASSLRGGPPSYEQYF. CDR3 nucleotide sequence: TGTGCCAGCAGCTTAAGGGGGGGACCACCCTCCTACGAGCAGTACTTC.

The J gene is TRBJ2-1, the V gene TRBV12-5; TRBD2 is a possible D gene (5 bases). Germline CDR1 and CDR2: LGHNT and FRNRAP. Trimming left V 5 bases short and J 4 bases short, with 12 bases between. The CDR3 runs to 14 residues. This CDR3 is CASGPLGGYNEQFF. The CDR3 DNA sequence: TGTGCTAGTGGTCCATTGGGCGGGTACAATGAGCAGTTCTTC.

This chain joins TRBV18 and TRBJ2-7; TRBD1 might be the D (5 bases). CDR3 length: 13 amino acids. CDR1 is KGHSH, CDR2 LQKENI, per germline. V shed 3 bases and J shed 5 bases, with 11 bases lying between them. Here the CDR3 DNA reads TGTGCCAGCTCACCCTCCTGGGGCCACGAGCAGTACTTC. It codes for CASSPSWGHEQYF.

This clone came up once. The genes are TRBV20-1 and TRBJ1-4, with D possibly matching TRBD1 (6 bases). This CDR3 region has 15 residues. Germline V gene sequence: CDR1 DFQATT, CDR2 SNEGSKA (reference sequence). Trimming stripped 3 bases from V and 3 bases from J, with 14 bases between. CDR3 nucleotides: TGCAGTGCTAGTTTAAGGGGGAGTGCTAATGAAAAACTGTTTTTT. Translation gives CSASLRGSANEKLFF.

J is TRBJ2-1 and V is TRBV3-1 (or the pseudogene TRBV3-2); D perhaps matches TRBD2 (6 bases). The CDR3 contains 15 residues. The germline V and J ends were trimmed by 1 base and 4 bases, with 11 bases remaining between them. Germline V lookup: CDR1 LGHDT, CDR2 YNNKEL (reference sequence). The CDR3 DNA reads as TGTGCCAGCAGCCAAGGGAGGGCCGGATACAATGAGCAGTTCTTC. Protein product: CASSQGRAGYNEQFF.

CDR3 in DNA: TGTGCCAGCAGCTGGCAGGGGGGGACCACTGAAGCTTTCTTT. Amino acid sequence: CASSWQGGTTEAFF. V is TRBV7-2 and J is TRBJ1-1; 7 bases agree with TRBD1. The CDR3 length is 14 residues. Trimming cost V 4 bases and J 4 bases; bases outside gene matches: 6. Per the germline V gene, CDR1 is SGHTA and CDR2 is FQGNSA.

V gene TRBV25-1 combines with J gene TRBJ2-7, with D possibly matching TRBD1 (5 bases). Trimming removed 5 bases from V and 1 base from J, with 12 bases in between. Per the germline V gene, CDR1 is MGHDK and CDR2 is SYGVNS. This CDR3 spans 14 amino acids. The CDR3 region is CASSSGQGSYEQYF. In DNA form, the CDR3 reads TGTGCCAGCAGTTCGGGTCAGGGTTCCTACGAGCAGTACTTC.

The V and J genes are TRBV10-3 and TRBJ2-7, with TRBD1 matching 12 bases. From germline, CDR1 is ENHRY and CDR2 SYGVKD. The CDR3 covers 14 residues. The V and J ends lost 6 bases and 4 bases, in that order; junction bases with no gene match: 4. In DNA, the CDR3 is TGTGCCATCAGCCCGGGACAGGGGGCTTACGAGCAGTACTTC. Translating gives CAISPGQGAYEQYF.

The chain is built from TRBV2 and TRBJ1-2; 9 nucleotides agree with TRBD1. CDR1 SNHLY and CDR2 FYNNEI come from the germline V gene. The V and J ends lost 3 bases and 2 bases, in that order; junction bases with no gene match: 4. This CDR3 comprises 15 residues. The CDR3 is CASSDWDRANYGYTF. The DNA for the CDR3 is TGTGCCAGCAGTGATTGGGACAGGGCGAACTATGGCTACACCTTC.

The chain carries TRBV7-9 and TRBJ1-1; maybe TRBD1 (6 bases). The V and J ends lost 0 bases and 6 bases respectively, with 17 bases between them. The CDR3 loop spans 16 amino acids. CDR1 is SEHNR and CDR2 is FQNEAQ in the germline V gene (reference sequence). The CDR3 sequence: CASSLARGSGNPEAFF. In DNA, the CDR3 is TGTGCCAGCAGCTTAGCCAGGGGATCGGGAAATCCTGAAGCTTTCTTT.

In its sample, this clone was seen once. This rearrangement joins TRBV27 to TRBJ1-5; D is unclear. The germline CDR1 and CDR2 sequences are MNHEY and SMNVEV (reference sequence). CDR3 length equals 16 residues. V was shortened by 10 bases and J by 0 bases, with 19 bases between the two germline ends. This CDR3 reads CAIPTSCGDSNQPQHF. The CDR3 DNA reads TGTGCCATCCCGACCAGTTGCGGGGATAGCAATCAGCCCCAGCATTTT.

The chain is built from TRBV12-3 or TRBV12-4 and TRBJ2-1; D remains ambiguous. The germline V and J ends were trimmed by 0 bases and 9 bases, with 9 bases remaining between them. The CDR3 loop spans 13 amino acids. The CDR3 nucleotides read TGTGCCAGCAGTTTAGCCGACGGGTCTGAGCAGTTCTTC. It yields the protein CASSLADGSEQFF.

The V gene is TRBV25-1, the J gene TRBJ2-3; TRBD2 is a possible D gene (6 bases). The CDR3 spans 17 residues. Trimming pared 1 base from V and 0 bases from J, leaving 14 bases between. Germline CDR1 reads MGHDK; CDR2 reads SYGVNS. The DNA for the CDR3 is TGTGCCAGCAGTGAATCCCTAGGCGGGGCAAGCACAGATACGCAGTATTTT. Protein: CASSESLGGASTDTQYF.

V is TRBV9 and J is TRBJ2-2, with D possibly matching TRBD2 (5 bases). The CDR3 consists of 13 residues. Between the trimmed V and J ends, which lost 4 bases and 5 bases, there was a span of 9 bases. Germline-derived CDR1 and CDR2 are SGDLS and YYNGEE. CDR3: CASSSWETGELFF. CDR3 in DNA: TGTGCCAGCAGCTCCTGGGAGACCGGGGAGCTGTTTTTT.

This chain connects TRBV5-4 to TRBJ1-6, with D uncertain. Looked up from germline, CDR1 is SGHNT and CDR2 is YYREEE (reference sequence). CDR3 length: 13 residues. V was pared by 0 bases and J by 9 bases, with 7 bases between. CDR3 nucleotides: TGTGCCAGCAGCTTGGCCGATCTTTCACCCCTCCACTTT. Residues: CASSLADLSPLHF.

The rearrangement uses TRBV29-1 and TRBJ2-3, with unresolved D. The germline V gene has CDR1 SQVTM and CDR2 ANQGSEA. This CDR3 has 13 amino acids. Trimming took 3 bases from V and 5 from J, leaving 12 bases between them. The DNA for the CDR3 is TGCAGCGTTGAGCCAAGGGTGGGAGATACGCAGTATTTT. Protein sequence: CSVEPRVGDTQYF.

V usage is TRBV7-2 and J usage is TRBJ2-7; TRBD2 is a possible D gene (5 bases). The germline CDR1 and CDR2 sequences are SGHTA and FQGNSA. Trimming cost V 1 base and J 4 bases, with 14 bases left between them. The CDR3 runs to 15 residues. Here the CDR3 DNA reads TGTGCCAGCAGCTTAGGCTCGGGGATGCCTTACGAGCAGTACTTC. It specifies CASSLGSGMPYEQYF.

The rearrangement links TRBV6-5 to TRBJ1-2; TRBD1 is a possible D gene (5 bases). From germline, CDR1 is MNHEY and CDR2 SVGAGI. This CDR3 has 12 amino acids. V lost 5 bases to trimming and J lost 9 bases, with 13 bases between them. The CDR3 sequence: CASSLAGGSYTF. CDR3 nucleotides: TGTGCCAGCAGTCTCGCCGGGGGGAGCTACACCTTC.

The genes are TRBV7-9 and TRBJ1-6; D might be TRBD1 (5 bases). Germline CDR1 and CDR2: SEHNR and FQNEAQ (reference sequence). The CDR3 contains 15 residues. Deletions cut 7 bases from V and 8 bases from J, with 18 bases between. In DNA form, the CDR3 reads TGTGCCAGCACCAAAGATGGGACCAGGGATTCACCCCTCCACTTT. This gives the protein CASTKDGTRDSPLHF.

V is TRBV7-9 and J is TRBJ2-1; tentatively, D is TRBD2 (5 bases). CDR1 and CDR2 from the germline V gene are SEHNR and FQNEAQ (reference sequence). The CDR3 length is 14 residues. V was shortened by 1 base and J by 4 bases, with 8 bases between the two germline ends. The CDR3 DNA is TGTGCCAGCAGCTTAGTGGGCGGGTACAATGAGCAGTTCTTC. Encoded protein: CASSLVGGYNEQFF.

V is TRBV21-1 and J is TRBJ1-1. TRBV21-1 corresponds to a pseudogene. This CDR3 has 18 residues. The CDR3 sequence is CASSKEKDYQNTEVEAFF. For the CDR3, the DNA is TGTGCCAGCAGCAAAGAAAAGGACTACCAAAATACAGAAGTTGAAGCTTTCTTT.

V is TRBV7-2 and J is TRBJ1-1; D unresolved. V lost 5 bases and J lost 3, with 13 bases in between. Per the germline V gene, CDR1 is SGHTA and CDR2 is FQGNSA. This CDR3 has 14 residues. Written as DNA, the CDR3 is TGTGCCAGCAGCCCGGCGGGTTCGGACACTGAAGCTTTCTTT. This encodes CASSPAGSDTEAFF.

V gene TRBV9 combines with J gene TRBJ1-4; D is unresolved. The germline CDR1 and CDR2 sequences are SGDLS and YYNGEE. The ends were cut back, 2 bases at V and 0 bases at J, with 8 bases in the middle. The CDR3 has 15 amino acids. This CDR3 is CASSVGVATNEKLFF. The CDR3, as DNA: TGTGCCAGCAGCGTCGGTGTTGCAACTAATGAAAAACTGTTTTTT.

The CDR3 is CASSPLRGPNTGELFF. Written as DNA, the CDR3 is TGTGCCAGTAGCCCCCTCCGGGGGCCGAACACCGGGGAGCTGTTTTTT. The J gene is TRBJ2-2, the V gene TRBV19; D may match TRBD1 or TRBD2 (6 bases each). Germline CDR1 LNHDA, CDR2 SQIVND (reference sequence). The CDR3 extends over 16 amino acids. V shed 6 bases and J shed 0 bases, with 14 bases lying between them.

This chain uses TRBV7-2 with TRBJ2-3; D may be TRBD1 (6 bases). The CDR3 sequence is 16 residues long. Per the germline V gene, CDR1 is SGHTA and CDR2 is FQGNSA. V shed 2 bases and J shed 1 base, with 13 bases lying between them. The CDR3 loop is CASSLLGGRGTDTQYF. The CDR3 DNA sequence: TGTGCCAGCAGCTTACTAGGGGGAAGGGGCACAGATACGCAGTATTTT. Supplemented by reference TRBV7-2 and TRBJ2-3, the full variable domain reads GAGVSQSPSNKVTEKGKDVELRCDPISGHTALYWYRQSLGQGLEFLIYFQGNSAPDKSGLPSDRFSAERTGGSVSTLTIQRTQQEDSAVYLCASSLLGGRGTDTQYFGPGTRLTVL.